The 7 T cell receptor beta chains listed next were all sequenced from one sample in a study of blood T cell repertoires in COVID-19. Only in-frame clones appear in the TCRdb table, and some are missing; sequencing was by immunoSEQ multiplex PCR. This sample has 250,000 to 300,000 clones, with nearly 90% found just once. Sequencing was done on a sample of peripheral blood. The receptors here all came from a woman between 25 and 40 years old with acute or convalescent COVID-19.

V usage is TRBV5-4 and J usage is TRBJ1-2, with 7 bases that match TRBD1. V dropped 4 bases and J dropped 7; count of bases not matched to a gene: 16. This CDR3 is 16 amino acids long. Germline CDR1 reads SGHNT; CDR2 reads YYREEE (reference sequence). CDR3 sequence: CASSRPGQDSRSGYTF. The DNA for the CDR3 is TGTGCCAGCAGCCGCCCCGGACAGGATTCTCGAAGTGGCTACACCTTC.

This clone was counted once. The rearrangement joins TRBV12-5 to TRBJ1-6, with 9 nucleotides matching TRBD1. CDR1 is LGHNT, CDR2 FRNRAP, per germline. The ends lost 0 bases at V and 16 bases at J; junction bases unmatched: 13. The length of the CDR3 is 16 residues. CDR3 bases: TGTGCTAGTGGTTTGGTACTAACAGGGGGCGGTAGTGGACTCCACTTT. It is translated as CASGLVLTGGGSGLHF.

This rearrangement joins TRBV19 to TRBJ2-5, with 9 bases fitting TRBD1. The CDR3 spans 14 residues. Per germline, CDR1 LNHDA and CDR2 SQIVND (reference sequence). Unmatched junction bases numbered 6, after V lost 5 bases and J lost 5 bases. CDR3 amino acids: CASSFTGGEETQYF. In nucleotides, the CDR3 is TGTGCCAGTAGTTTCACAGGGGGCGAGGAGACCCAGTACTTC.

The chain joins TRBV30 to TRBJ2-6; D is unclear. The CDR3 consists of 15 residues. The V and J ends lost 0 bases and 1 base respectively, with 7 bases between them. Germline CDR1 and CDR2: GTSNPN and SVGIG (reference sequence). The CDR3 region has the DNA TGTGCCTGGAGTGTCCTCCCTTCTGGGGCCAACGTCCTGACTTTC. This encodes CAWSVLPSGANVLTF.

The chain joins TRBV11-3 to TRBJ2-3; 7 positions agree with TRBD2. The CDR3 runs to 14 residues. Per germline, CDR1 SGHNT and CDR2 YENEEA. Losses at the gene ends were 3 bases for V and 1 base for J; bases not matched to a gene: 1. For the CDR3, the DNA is TGTGCCAGCAGCTTGGGGGGGGGCACAGATACGCAGTATTTT. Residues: CASSLGGGTDTQYF.

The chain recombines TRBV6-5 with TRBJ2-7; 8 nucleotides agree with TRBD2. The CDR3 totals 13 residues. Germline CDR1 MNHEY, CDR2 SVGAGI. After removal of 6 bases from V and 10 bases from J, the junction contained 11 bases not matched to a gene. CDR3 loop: CASSRPGTRGQYF. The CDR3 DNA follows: TGTGCCAGCAGCCGTCCCGGGACTAGGGGTCAGTACTTC.

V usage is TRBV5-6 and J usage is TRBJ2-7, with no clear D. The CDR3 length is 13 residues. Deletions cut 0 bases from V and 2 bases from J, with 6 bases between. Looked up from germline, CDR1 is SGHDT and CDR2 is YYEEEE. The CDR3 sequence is CASSLGGTYEQYF. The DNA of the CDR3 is TGTGCCAGCAGCTTGGGAGGAACCTACGAGCAGTACTTC.